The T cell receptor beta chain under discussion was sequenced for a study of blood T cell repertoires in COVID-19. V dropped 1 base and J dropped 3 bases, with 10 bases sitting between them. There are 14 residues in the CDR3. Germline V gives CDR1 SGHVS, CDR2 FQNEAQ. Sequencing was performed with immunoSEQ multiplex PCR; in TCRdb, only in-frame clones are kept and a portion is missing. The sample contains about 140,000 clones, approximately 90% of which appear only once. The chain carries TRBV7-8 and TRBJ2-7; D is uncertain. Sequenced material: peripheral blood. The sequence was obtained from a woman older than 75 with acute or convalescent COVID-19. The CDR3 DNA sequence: TGTGCCAGCAGCTTAGTTACTCCAGGCTACGAGCAGTACTTC. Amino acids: CASSLVTPGYEQYF.